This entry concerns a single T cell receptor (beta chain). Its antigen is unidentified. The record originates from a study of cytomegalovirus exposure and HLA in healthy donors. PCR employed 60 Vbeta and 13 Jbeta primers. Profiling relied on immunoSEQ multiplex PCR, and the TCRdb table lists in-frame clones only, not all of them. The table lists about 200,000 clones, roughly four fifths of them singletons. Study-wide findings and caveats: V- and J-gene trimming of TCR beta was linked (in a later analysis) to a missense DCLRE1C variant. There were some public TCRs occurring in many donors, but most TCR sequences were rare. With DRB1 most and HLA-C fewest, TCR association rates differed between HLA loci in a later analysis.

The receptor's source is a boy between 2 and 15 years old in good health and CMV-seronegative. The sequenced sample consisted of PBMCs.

The CDR3 DNA follows: TGCGCCAGCAGGACAGCGAACACCGGGGAGCTGTTTTTT. Amino acid sequence: CASRTANTGELFF. The chain recombines TRBV23-1 with TRBJ2-2, with D perhaps matching TRBD1 (5 bases). TRBV23-1 falls under the ORF class, with uncertain function. Trimming left V 6 bases short and J 0 bases short, with 5 bases between. The CDR3 length is 13 residues.